What follows are 7 T cell receptor beta chains derived from one specimen sequenced in a study of CD8+ T cells in alopecia areata. cDNA prepared by RNA extraction and subsequent reverse transcription served as the template for sequencing. The data were produced by immunoSEQ multiplex PCR, yet TCRdb's version contains in-frame clones alone and is incomplete. The sample lists about 220,000 clones, 50% to 70% occurring once. Noted treatment: oral pan-JAK inhibitor, 5-10 mg twice daily. This specimen consisted of CD4+ T cells sorted from blood, obtained at week 4, from a patient treated with tofacitinib. The receptors derive from a human donor with alopecia areata.

The chain recombines TRBV30 with TRBJ1-1; D remains unclear. This CDR3 is 16 amino acids long. Per the germline V gene, CDR1 is GTSNPN and CDR2 is SVGIG (reference sequence). The germline V and J ends were trimmed by 2 bases and 0 bases, with 16 bases remaining between them. This chain's CDR3 is CAWSRGLIRLNTEAFF. The CDR3 nucleotides are TGTGCCTGGAGTCGAGGACTGATTAGGTTGAACACTGAAGCTTTCTTT. Full variable domain (missing parts from reference TRBV30 and TRBJ1-1): SQTIHQWPATLVQPVGSPLSLECTVEGTSNPNLYWYRQAAGRGLQLLFYSVGIGQISSEVPQNLSASRPQDRQFILSSKKLLLSDSGFYLCAWSRGLIRLNTEAFFGQGTRLTVV.

The chain uses TRBV5-1 and TRBJ2-1; 7 nucleotides match TRBD1. Trimming removed 4 bases from V and 3 bases from J; junction bases left unmatched: 7. Germline V gene sequence: CDR1 SGHRS, CDR2 YFSETQ. There are 15 residues in the CDR3. The CDR3 loop reads CASSLSGTDYNEQFF. The CDR3 nucleotides are TGCGCCAGCAGCCTATCCGGGACAGACTACAATGAGCAGTTCTTC.

The chain carries TRBV9 and TRBJ1-4; D is perhaps TRBD1 (5 bases). CDR1 SGDLS and CDR2 YYNGEE come from the germline V gene. Trimming left V 4 bases short and J 7 bases short, with 14 bases between. The CDR3 has 14 residues. DNA for the CDR3: TGTGCCAGCAGCCGGGACGCCACGATTGAAAAACTGTTTTTT. Translation: CASSRDATIEKLFF.

This chain connects TRBV23-1 to TRBJ2-7; maybe TRBD1 (5 bases). TRBV23-1 is known as an ORF, though its function is uncertain. V lost 10 bases and J 2 bases, leaving 27 bases between the germline ends. The CDR3 sequence is 17 residues long. CDR3 loop: CAKIWSQARGNPYEQYF. CDR3 nucleotides: TGCGCCAAGATCTGGTCGCAGGCAAGGGGTAACCCCTACGAGCAGTACTTC.

V gene TRBV10-2 combines with J gene TRBJ1-2; a possible D gene is TRBD1 (6 bases). V was clipped by 4 bases and J by 6 bases, with 12 bases between them. CDR1 is WSHSY and CDR2 is SAAADI in the germline V gene. The CDR3 has 13 residues. For the CDR3, the DNA is TGCGCCAGCAGTGGACAGGAGACTGATGGCTACACCTTC. It codes for CASSGQETDGYTF.

Only a few counts were recorded for this clone. J is TRBJ2-5 and V is TRBV15; 10 bases are a match to TRBD2. The V and J ends lost 2 bases and 3 bases, in that order; junction bases with no gene match: 9. The CDR3 sequence is 17 residues long. Germline V gene lookup returns CDR1 LNHNV and CDR2 YYDKDF (reference sequence). The chain's CDR3 is CATSRLYSGGTKETQYF. In nucleotides, the CDR3 is TGTGCCACCAGCAGATTATATAGCGGGGGGACAAAAGAGACCCAGTACTTC.

The chain links TRBV7-2 to TRBJ1-2; D gene ambiguous. The V gene lost 6 bases and the J gene lost 8 bases, with 13 bases spanning the gap. The CDR3 extends over 12 amino acids. CDR1 SGHTA and CDR2 FQGNSA come from the germline V gene. CDR3: CASSYSNRGYTF. The CDR3 nucleotides are TGTGCCAGCAGTTACTCGAATCGGGGCTACACCTTC.